This TCR beta chain comes out of a study of T cells after posttransplantation cyclophosphamide. Only in-frame clones appear in the TCRdb table, and some are missing; sequencing was by immunoSEQ multiplex PCR. Of 31,000 or so clones in the sample, 91% were seen once. Cells defined as naive were viable CD3+CD4+ or CD3+CD8+ and CCR7+CD45RA+CD45RO-CD95-CD27+CD28+. V dropped 4 bases and J dropped 3 bases, with 15 bases sitting between them. The germline CDR1 and CDR2 sequences are MNHEY and SVGAGI. The CDR3 runs to 15 residues. The J gene is TRBJ1-1, the V gene TRBV6-5; perhaps TRBD1 as D (5 bases). The clonotype comes from a man aged 25-45 years in good health and a related stem cell transplant donor. The sequenced material came from naive CD4+ T cells sorted from blood. The CDR3 is CASSSTGVGDTEAFF. In DNA, the CDR3 is TGTGCCAGCAGTTCCACTGGGGTAGGGGACACTGAAGCTTTCTTT.